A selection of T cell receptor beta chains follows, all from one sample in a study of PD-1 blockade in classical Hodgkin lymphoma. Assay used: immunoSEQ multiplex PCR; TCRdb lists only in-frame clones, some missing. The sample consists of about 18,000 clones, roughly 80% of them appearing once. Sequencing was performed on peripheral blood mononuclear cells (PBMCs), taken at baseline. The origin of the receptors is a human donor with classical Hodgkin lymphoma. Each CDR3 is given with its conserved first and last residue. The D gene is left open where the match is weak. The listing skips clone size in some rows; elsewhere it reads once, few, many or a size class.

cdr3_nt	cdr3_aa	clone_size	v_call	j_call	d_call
TGTGCCTGGACTGGGAGCTCCTACGAGCAGTACTTC	CAWTGSSYEQYF	once	TRBV30	TRBJ2-7	.
TGTGCCAGCAGCTCGGGACAGGTGCACTCTGGAAACACCATATATTTT	CASSSGQVHSGNTIYF	.	TRBV14	TRBJ1-3	TRBD1
TGTGCCAGCACCGAACTAGCGGGAGTGGCGGGAGGAGAGACCCAGTACTTC	CASTELAGVAGGETQYF	.	TRBV28	TRBJ2-5	TRBD2
TGTGCCAGCAGTTTGGTTCCACAGGGGGCGGGTAATGAGCAGTTCTTC	CASSLVPQGAGNEQFF	.	TRBV27	TRBJ2-1	TRBD1
TGTGCCAGTAAAGCGGGAGTTAGTCGGGAGACCCAGTACTTC	CASKAGVSRETQYF	.	TRBV6-5	TRBJ2-5	TRBD2
TGTGCCAGCAGCTTGGGTTCAAATCGGCCCCAGCATTTT	CASSLGSNRPQHF	once	TRBV7-9	TRBJ1-5	.
TGCGCCAGCAGCCAATTTAGCGGGACACAAGAGACCCAGTACTTC	CASSQFSGTQETQYF	.	TRBV5-1	TRBJ2-5	TRBD2
TGTGCCAGCGGGGACCTAGCGGGAGAGATGGCCTACAATGAGCAGTTCTTC	CASGDLAGEMAYNEQFF	.	TRBV28	TRBJ2-1	TRBD2
TGTGCCAGCACCACCGGCTGGGTAGCGGGGGCCTACAATGAGCAGTTCTTC	CASTTGWVAGAYNEQFF	.	TRBV28	TRBJ2-1	TRBD2
TGTGCCAGCAGCCGGAAGATAAGACAGATGAACACTGAAGCTTTCTTT	CASSRKIRQMNTEAFF	.	TRBV13	TRBJ1-1	.
TGCGCCAGCAGCTTGGCCAAAGTTTCAGATACGCAGTATTTT	CASSLAKVSDTQYF	.	TRBV5-1	TRBJ2-3	.
TGTGCCAGTAGTCTAGGGGGGGGAAAGAGCTCCTACGAGCAGTACTTC	CASSLGGGKSSYEQYF	once	TRBV19	TRBJ2-7	.
TGCGCCAGCAGCTTGGAGGCGGGTGGTCATCAGCCCCAGCATTTT	CASSLEAGGHQPQHF	.	TRBV5-1	TRBJ1-5	.
TGTGCCAGCAGTTTAGCCAACTACGAGCAGTACTTC	CASSLANYEQYF	.	TRBV7-4	TRBJ2-7	.
TGTGCCAGCAGTGAACTCTCCTACGAGCAGTACTTC	CASSELSYEQYF	.	TRBV2	TRBJ2-7	.
TGTGCCAGCAGCTTATCTGGGATACAAGAGACCCAGTACTTC	CASSLSGIQETQYF	.	TRBV11-1	TRBJ2-5	.
TGCGCCAGAACGGACGCCCGTGGAAACACCATATATTTT	CARTDARGNTIYF	few	TRBV5-1	TRBJ1-3	.
TGTGCCAGCAGTGAACAGACTAGCGGGAGATCAGATACGCAGTATTTT	CASSEQTSGRSDTQYF	.	TRBV6-1	TRBJ2-3	TRBD2
TGTGCCAGCAGCCGGACAGATTCGAACACTGAAGCTTTCTTT	CASSRTDSNTEAFF	.	TRBV6-6	TRBJ1-1	.
TGTGCCAGCAGCCCTAGCGGAAGCCGCACAGATACGCAGTATTTT	CASSPSGSRTDTQYF	once	TRBV7-9	TRBJ2-3	TRBD2
TGTGCCAGCAGTGCAGACTCCTACAATGAGCAGTTCTTC	CASSADSYNEQFF	.	TRBV28	TRBJ2-1	.
TGTGCCAGCAGTGGAGACAGGACTGAAGCTTTCTTT	CASSGDRTEAFF	few	TRBV2	TRBJ1-1	.